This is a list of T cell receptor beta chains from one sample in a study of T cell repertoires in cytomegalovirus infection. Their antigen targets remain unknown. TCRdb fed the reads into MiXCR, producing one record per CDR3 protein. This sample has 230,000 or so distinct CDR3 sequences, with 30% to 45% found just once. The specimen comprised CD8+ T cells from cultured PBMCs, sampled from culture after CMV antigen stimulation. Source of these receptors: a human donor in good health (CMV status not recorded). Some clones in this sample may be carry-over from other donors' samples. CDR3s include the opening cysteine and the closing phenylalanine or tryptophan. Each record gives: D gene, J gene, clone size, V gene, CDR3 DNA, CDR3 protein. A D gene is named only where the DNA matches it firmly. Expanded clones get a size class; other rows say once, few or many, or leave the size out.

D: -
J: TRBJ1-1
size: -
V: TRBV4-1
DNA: TGCGCCAGCAGCCAAGATCCGGCGGTGAACACTGAAGCTTTCTTT
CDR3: CASSQDPAVNTEAFF

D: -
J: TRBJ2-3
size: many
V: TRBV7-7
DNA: TGTGCTAGCAGCTTGTGGGGCACAGATACGCAGTATTTT
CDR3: CASSLWGTDTQYF

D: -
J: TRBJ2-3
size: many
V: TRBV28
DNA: TGTGCCAGCAGTTTCATCAAAGCGCCCACACCTCTACTTGGCACAGATACGCAGTATTTT
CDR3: CASSFIKAPTPLLGTDTQYF

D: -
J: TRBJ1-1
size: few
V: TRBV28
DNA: TGTGCCAGCAGTTATCGGGGGTATGGCACTGAAGCTTTCTTT
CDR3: CASSYRGYGTEAFF

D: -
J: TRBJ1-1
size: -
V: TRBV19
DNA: TGTGCCAGTAGTATCGGACAGACTCTGAACACTGAAGCTTTCTTT
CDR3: CASSIGQTLNTEAFF

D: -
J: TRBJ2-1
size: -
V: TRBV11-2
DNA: TGTGCCAGCAGCCCTAACTATGGCATTGAGCAGTTCTTC
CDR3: CASSPNYGIEQFF

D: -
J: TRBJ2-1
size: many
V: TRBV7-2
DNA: TGTGCCAGCAGCTTAGCCCCCCAGGGCTACTACAATGAGCAGTTCTTC
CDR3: CASSLAPQGYYNEQFF

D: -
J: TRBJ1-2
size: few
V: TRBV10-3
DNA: TGTGCCATCAGTGAGTCTCAGGAGGCTTATGGCTACACCTTC
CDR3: CAISESQEAYGYTF

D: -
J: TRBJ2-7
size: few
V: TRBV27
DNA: TGTGCCAGCAGTCTCCTGGGAGTCTCCTACGAGCAGTACTTC
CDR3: CASSLLGVSYEQYF

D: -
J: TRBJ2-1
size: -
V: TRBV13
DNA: TGTGCCAGCAGCTTAGAGGGGGAATGTTACAATGAGCAGTTCTTC
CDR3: CASSLEGECYNEQFF

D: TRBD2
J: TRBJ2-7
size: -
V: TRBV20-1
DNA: TGCAGTGCTAGAAAGCGGGAGCACTACGAGCAGTACTTC
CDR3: CSARKREHYEQYF

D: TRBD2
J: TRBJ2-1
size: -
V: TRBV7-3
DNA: TGTGCCAGCAGCCCCACGGCGGGAGATTACAATGAGCAGTTCTTC
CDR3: CASSPTAGDYNEQFF

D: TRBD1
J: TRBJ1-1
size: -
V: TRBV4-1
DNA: TGCGCCAGCAGCCAAACCGATGACAGGGGCGCTGAAGCTTTCTTT
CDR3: CASSQTDDRGAEAFF

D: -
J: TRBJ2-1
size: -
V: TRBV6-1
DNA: TGTGCCAGCAGTGAAGAGGCGGGCGTCCGGAATGAGCAGTTCTTC
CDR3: CASSEEAGVRNEQFF

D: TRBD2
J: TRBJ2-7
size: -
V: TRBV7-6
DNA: TGTGCCAGCAGCTTAGCCTCCGGCGGGAGGGACTACGAGCAGTACTTC
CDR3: CASSLASGGRDYEQYF

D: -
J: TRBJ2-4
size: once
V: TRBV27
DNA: TGTGCCAGCAGTTTAGAGCCACAGCTAGCCAAAAACATTCAGTACTTC
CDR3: CASSLEPQLAKNIQYF

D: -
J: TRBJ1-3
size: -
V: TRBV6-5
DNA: TGTGCCAGCCAAAATAAACAGGGTGGGCACTACCAATTTGGAAACACCATATATTTT
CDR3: CASQNKQGGHYQFGNTIYF